The following is a T cell receptor beta chain sequence with its context. Trimming stripped 5 bases from V and 1 base from J, with 8 bases between. Germline V gene data show CDR1 as LGHNA and CDR2 as YNFKEQ. This CDR3 has 13 residues. This sample is drawn from a study of T cell responses to AZD1222 COVID-19 vaccine. Sequenced by immunoSEQ multiplex PCR; TCRdb stores in-frame clones only, minus some. The sample lists about 150,000 clones, 92% occurring once. The chain has TRBV4-2 and TRBJ1-1; no firm D call. The source material was peripheral blood, sampled 28 days after the second AZD1222 dose. The receptor was derived from an adult who received the AZD1222 COVID-19 vaccine. CDR3 protein: CASSEQRNTEAFF. CDR3 nucleotide sequence: TGTGCCAGCAGCGAACAGCGGAACACTGAAGCTTTCTTT.